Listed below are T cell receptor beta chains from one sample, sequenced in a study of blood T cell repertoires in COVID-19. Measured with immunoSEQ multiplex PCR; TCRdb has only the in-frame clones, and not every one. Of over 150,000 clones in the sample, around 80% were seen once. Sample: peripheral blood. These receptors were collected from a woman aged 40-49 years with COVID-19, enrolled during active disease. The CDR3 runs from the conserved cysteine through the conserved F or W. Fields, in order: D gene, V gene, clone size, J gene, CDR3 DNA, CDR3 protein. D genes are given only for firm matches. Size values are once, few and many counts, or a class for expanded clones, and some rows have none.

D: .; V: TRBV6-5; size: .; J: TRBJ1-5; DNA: TGTGCCAGCATTAACAGTGGCCTCTTCAATCAGCCCCAGCATTTT; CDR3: CASINSGLFNQPQHF
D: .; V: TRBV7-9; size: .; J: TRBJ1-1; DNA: TGTGCCAGCAGCTTCAGGGAGGACACTGAAGCTTTCTTT; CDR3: CASSFREDTEAFF
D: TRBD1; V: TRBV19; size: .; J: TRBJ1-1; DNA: TGTGCCAGTAGCCTGGGACAGGGCGCGAACACTGAAGCTTTCTTT; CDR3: CASSLGQGANTEAFF
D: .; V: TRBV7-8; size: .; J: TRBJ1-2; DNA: TGTGCCAGCAGCTTAGGGCAGCGAACTAACTATGGCTACACCTTC; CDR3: CASSLGQRTNYGYTF
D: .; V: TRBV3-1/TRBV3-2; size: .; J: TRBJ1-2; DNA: TGTGCCAGCAGCCCCCAATCCGTAGAGGGGGATGGCTACACCTTC; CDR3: CASSPQSVEGDGYTF
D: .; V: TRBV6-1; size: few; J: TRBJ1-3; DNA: TGTGCCAGCAGTGAGAGGACGGGGTCAAGCTCTGGAAACACCATATATTTT; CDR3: CASSERTGSSSGNTIYF
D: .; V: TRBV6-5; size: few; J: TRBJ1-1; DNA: TGTGCCAGCAGTTACGGGGGGACAGCTTTCTTT; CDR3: CASSYGGTAFF
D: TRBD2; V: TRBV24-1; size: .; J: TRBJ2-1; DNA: TGTGCCACCAGTGATGCCCGAGCGGGGTACAATGAGCAGTTCTTC; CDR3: CATSDARAGYNEQFF
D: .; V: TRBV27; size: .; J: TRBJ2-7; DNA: TGTGCCAGCAGTTTAAGGACATACTCCTACGAGCAGTACTTC; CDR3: CASSLRTYSYEQYF
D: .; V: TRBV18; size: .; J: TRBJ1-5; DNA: TGTGCCAGCTGGGGAGGCGACTATAGCAATCAGCCCCAGCATTTT; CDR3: CASWGGDYSNQPQHF
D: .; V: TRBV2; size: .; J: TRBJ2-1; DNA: TGTGCCAGCAGGGAAAGGGCGAAAGACAGTCAGTTCTTC; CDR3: CASRERAKDSQFF
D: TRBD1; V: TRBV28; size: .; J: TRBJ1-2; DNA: TGTGCCAGCAGTTTAGACAGGGTAGCTGGCTACACCTTC; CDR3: CASSLDRVAGYTF
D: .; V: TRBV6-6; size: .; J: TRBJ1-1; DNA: TGTGCCAGCAGTTCCTCCCCACAGGGTTTAAACACTGAAGCTTTCTTT; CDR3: CASSSSPQGLNTEAFF
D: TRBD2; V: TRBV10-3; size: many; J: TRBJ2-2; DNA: TGTGCCATCAGTGGGCGGGAGGGGAACACCGGGGAGCTGTTTTTT; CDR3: CAISGREGNTGELFF
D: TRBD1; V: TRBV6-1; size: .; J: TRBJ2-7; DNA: TGTGCCAGCAGTGAAGCCGACAGGGGCCCCTACGAGCAGTACTTC; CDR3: CASSEADRGPYEQYF
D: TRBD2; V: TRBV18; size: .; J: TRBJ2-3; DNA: TGTGCCAGCTCACCACCGATCAGCGGGGGGCCCCTCGGCACAGATACGCAGTATTTT; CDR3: CASSPPISGGPLGTDTQYF
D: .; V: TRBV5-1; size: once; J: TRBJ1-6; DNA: TGCGCCAGCAGCAAGGACAGTGCCAATTCACCCCTCCACTTT; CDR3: CASSKDSANSPLHF
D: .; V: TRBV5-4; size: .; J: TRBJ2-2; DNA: TGTGCCAGCAGCTTTGTGGGGCTGAACACCGGGGAGCTGTTTTTT; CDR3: CASSFVGLNTGELFF
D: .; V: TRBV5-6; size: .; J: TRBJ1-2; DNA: TGTGCCAGCAGCTTTTGGGGAGGAAAAGGCTACACCTTC; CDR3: CASSFWGGKGYTF
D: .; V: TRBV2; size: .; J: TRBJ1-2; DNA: TGTGCCAGCACGGTGGGGGGCTATGGCTACACCTTC; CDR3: CASTVGGYGYTF
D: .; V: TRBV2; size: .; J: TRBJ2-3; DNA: TGTGCCAGACGGGACACTCACTCCACAGATACGCAGTATTTT; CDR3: CARRDTHSTDTQYF
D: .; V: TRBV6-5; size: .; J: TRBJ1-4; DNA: TGTGCCAGCAGTCGGGGACAAGGTGAAAAACTGTTTTTT; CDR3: CASSRGQGEKLFF